This T cell receptor (beta chain) comes out of a study of beta chain features in type 1 diabetes. Study-wide results and limits: Among patients with Type 1 diabetes, TCRB CDR3s were moderately but significantly shorter in every one of the four CD4+ subsets. HLA effects on TCRB rearrangement stayed unresolved here. There was a possibility that cDNA sequencing over-represented cells with high TCR expression.

Of the isolated RNA, all was reverse transcribed, and so the sequenced material was expressed TCRB transcripts. Clones were read by immunoSEQ multiplex PCR, and TCRdb kept only the in-frame ones, dropping some. The profile shows about 270,000 clones, 13% to 15% of them singletons. Germline values: CDR1 KGHSH, CDR2 LQKENI. There are 17 residues in the CDR3. Trimming cost V 4 bases and J 4 bases; bases outside gene matches: 9. For this clone: Its antigen is not identified.

Sorted populations all had greater than 95% purity. Source material: naive CD4+ T cells from blood. The chain carries TRBV18 and TRBJ2-5, with 13 positions matching TRBD2. The sequence derives from a man in his thirties or forties with type 1 diabetes. The CDR3 DNA is TGTGCCAGCTCACGGGTCCACGGACTAGCGGGAGTAGAGACCCAGTACTTC. It specifies CASSRVHGLAGVETQYF.